This entry lists 21 T cell receptor beta chains sequenced from one sample in a study of cytomegalovirus exposure and HLA in healthy donors. The PCR ran on 60 Vbeta and 13 Jbeta primers. Sequenced by immunoSEQ multiplex PCR; TCRdb stores in-frame clones only, minus some. Found here are some 270,000 clones, around 90% of them singletons; the top ten hold about 1.8%. Material: PBMCs. The source is a girl aged 2-10 years in good health and CMV-seronegative.

The chain couples TRBV13 to TRBJ2-1, with a possible D match to TRBD2 (6 bases). The V gene's germline CDR1 is PRHDT and CDR2 FYEKMQ (reference sequence). This CDR3 is 17 amino acids long. The V gene lost 5 bases and the J gene lost 5 bases, with 22 bases spanning the gap. CDR3 nucleotides: TGTGCCAGCAGCCCACCCCTGTGGACTACCAATGACAATGAGCAGTTCTTC. This translates into CASSPPLWTTNDNEQFF.

The rearrangement uses TRBV13 and TRBJ2-2, with D unclear. This CDR3 contains 15 residues. The germline V gene has CDR1 PRHDT and CDR2 FYEKMQ (reference sequence). V was cut by 5 bases and J by 0 bases, with 10 bases left in between. CDR3 nucleotide sequence: TGTGCCAGCAGCCGTAAGCCGACGAACACCGGGGAGCTGTTTTTT. Its protein is CASSRKPTNTGELFF.

J is TRBJ2-5 and V is TRBV11-2, with TRBD2 as a possible D gene (6 bases). The CDR3 totals 14 residues. CDR1 SGHAT and CDR2 FQNNGV come from the germline V gene. V was trimmed by 3 bases and J by 2 bases, leaving 10 bases between them. The chain's CDR3 is CASSFTSPQETQYF. Here the CDR3 DNA reads TGTGCCAGCAGCTTCACTAGCCCACAAGAGACCCAGTACTTC.

The rearrangement joins TRBV6-6 to TRBJ2-3; 10 positions match TRBD2. With 6 bases clipped from V and 4 bases from J, the junction kept 7 bases outside the gene matches. Germline assignment: CDR1 MNHNY and CDR2 SVGAGI (reference sequence). The CDR3 contains 15 residues. The CDR3 here is CASSRIAGGADTQYF. CDR3 bases: TGTGCCAGCAGCCGTATAGCGGGAGGAGCAGATACGCAGTATTTT.

The rearrangement joins TRBV29-1 to TRBJ1-1; 8 bases match TRBD1. The ends lost 8 bases at V and 3 bases at J; junction bases unmatched: 11. The CDR3 is 14 amino acids. Germline-derived CDR1 and CDR2 are SQVTM and ANQGSEA. CDR3 protein: CSPPTGAGDTEAFF. Here the CDR3 DNA reads TGCAGCCCCCCGACAGGGGCGGGAGACACTGAAGCTTTCTTT.

Details on this clone: This CDR3 is also generated by other DNA sequences in the sample. The chain carries TRBV2 and TRBJ2-3; D might be TRBD1 (5 bases). Per the germline V gene, CDR1 is SNHLY and CDR2 is FYNNEI. CDR3 length equals 14 residues. Trimming shortened V by 11 bases and J by 0 bases, and 15 bases separated the two germline ends. CDR3 in amino acids: CACSAGYSTDTQYF. CDR3 coding DNA: TGTGCCTGTTCGGCAGGGTATAGCACAGATACGCAGTATTTT. The whole variable domain, filled in from reference TRBV2 and TRBJ2-3, reads EPEVTQTPSHQVTQMGQEVILRCVPISNHLYFYWYRQILGQKVEFLVSFYNNEISEKSEIFDDQFSVERPDGSNFTLKIRSTKLEDSAMYFCACSAGYSTDTQYFGPGTRLTVL.

CDR3 in amino acids: CASSLRPPRTGTYEQYF. Here the CDR3 DNA reads TGTGCCAGCAGTTTGCGCCCCCCAAGGACAGGGACCTACGAGCAGTACTTC. The chain employs TRBV27 and TRBJ2-7, with 8 bases identical to TRBD1. Trimming cost V 3 bases and J 2 bases; bases outside gene matches: 12. This CDR3 has 17 residues. Looked up from germline, CDR1 is MNHEY and CDR2 is SMNVEV (reference sequence).

The genes are TRBV6-5 and TRBJ2-5; TRBD2 matches 9 bases. The last part of the DNA fits TRBJ2-7 better; the J call may be wrong. CDR3 length equals 15 residues. The germline gives CDR1 MNHEY, CDR2 SVGAGI. The CDR3 sequence is CASSYSSSGNNEQYF. The CDR3, as DNA: TGTGCCAGCAGTTACTCATCTAGCGGGAACAACGAGCAGTACTTC.

This chain uses TRBV10-1 with TRBJ2-5; no clear D gene. Germline V CDR1 and CDR2: WNHNN, SYGVQD (reference sequence). The CDR3 is 13 residues long. Trimming took off 4 bases at V and 5 bases at J, with 11 bases between the two ends. The CDR3 region is CASSVAPRETQYF. CDR3 sequence (DNA): TGCGCCAGCAGTGTAGCCCCGCGGGAGACCCAGTACTTC.

CDR3 nucleotides: TGTGCCATCAGTGAGTCGGTCGGGAGAACAGATACGCAGTATTTT. Its translation is CAISESVGRTDTQYF. V usage is TRBV10-3 and J usage is TRBJ2-3; tentatively, D is TRBD2 (6 bases). The germline V and J ends were trimmed by 0 bases and 3 bases, with 10 bases remaining between them. The CDR3 runs to 15 residues. Germline lookup yields CDR1 ENHRY and CDR2 SYGVKD.

The chain joins TRBV7-9 to TRBJ1-4, with TRBD1 identical over 9 bases. This CDR3 region has 16 residues. V dropped 5 bases and J dropped 0; count of bases not matched to a gene: 4. Germline V gives CDR1 SEHNR, CDR2 FQNEAQ (reference sequence). This CDR3 reads CASSLTGGPTNEKLFF. CDR3 in DNA: TGTGCCAGCAGCCTTACAGGGGGCCCAACTAATGAAAAACTGTTTTTT.

The chain has TRBV6-5 and TRBJ1-2, with D perhaps TRBD1 (5 bases). The germline gives CDR1 MNHEY, CDR2 SVGAGI. V was cut by 6 bases and J by 6 bases, with 14 bases left in between. This CDR3 is built from 13 residues. The CDR3 coding sequence is TGTGCCAGCAGATGGGGGGTGAGCGATGGCTACACCTTC. Translation: CASRWGVSDGYTF.

V usage is TRBV28 and J usage is TRBJ2-2; TRBD1 matches at 10 bases. With V trimmed by 6 bases and J by 5 bases, 3 bases remained unmatched. The CDR3 sequence is 14 residues long. The germline V gene encodes CDR1 MDHEN and CDR2 SYDVKM. CDR3 loop: CASRWDRGTGELFF. In DNA form, the CDR3 reads TGTGCCAGCAGGTGGGACAGGGGAACCGGGGAGCTGTTTTTT.

The chain is built from TRBV7-3 and TRBJ1-4, with D perhaps TRBD1 (6 bases). From germline, CDR1 is SGHTA and CDR2 FQGTGA. The V end lost 1 base, the J end lost 7 bases, and 13 bases lay between the germline ends. This CDR3 contains 15 residues. CDR3 region: CASSLSQGLSEKLFF. DNA for the CDR3: TGTGCCAGCAGCTTAAGCCAGGGGCTAAGTGAAAAACTGTTTTTT. The full variable domain, its missing parts supplied by reference TRBV7-3 and TRBJ1-4, is GAGVSQTPSNKVTEKGKYVELRCDPISGHTALYWYRQSLGQGPEFLIYFQGTGAADDSGLPNDRFFAVRPEGSVSTLKIQRTERGDSAVYLCASSLSQGLSEKLFFGSGTQLSVL.

This clone occurred a few times. CDR3 sequence reads: CASSFGATDTQYF. CDR3 sequence (DNA): TGTGCCAGCAGTTTTGGGGCCACAGATACGCAGTATTTT. V and J are TRBV6-1 and TRBJ2-3; TRBD1 might be the D (5 bases). CDR3 size: 13 residues. Germline V gene data show CDR1 as MNHNS and CDR2 as SASEGT. Trimming removed 5 bases from V and 2 bases from J, with 8 bases in between.

CDR3 protein: CASSQVGQADTIYF. The CDR3, as DNA: TGCGCCAGCAGCCAAGTTGGACAGGCGGACACCATATATTTT. The chain combines TRBV4-1 with TRBJ1-3, with TRBD1 identical over 7 bases. The germline gives CDR1 MGHRA, CDR2 YSYEKL. The CDR3 length is 14 residues. The junction had 5 bases not matched to a gene; V was cut back by 1 base and J by 8 bases.

The V call is TRBV4-1, the J call TRBJ2-7, with TRBD2 matching over 10 bases. Germline loops: CDR1 MGHRA, CDR2 YSYEKL. The CDR3 is 18 residues long. After removal of 2 bases from V and 1 base from J, the junction contained 11 bases not matched to a gene. The CDR3 protein is CASSQNLAGVIGSYEQYF. In DNA, the CDR3 is TGCGCCAGCAGCCAAAACCTAGCGGGAGTTATAGGTTCCTACGAGCAGTACTTC.

This sequence joins TRBV4-2 and TRBJ2-7; 8 bases are a match to TRBD2. CDR1 LGHNA and CDR2 YNFKEQ come from the germline V gene. Germline trimming cut 0 bases from V and 1 base from J; bases unmatched to any gene: 11. CDR3 length: 18 amino acids. The CDR3 sequence: CASSQDLLAGTGSYEQYF. The CDR3 DNA sequence: TGTGCCAGCAGCCAAGATCTATTAGCGGGAACAGGTTCCTACGAGCAGTACTTC.

A few counts support this clone. CDR3 DNA sequence: TGTGCCAGCAGGACAGGACTTAATGAAAAACTGTTTTTT. Translated, it gives CASRTGLNEKLFF. The J gene is TRBJ1-4, the V gene TRBV6-5; TRBD1 might be the D (6 bases). The CDR3 consists of 13 residues. Germline lookup yields CDR1 MNHEY and CDR2 SVGAGI. The V end was cut by 6 bases, the J end by 4 bases, with 9 bases between.

The rearrangement joins TRBV7-8 to TRBJ2-7; 8 nucleotides align to TRBD1. The CDR3 length is 14 residues. Trimming at V came to 5 bases and at J to 2 bases, leaving 5 bases not matched to a gene. The germline gives CDR1 SGHVS, CDR2 FQNEAQ. The CDR3 is CASSRPQGAYEQYF. In nucleotides, the CDR3 is TGTGCCAGCAGCCGGCCACAGGGGGCCTACGAGCAGTACTTC.

In its sample, this clone was seen once. The V call is TRBV11-3, the J call TRBJ2-3; D might be TRBD1 (6 bases). The V end was cut by 3 bases, the J end by 6 bases, with 10 bases between. CDR3 length: 13 amino acids. CDR1 SGHNT and CDR2 YENEEA come from the germline V gene. As DNA, the CDR3 is TGTGCCAGCAGCTTTGGGGGCAGGGATACGCAGTATTTT. This sequence encodes CASSFGGRDTQYF.